A single sample gave rise to the 23 T cell receptor beta chains below, sequenced in a study of OX40 agonist ivuxolimab in advanced cancers. The protocol was immunoSEQ multiplex PCR, while the TCRdb copy is restricted to in-frame clones and leaves out a portion. The data contain 55,000 to 75,000 clones, about 89% of them singletons. This material consisted of CD4+ or CD8+ T cells sorted from blood, taken in a trial of the OX40 agonist ivuxolimab. Every receptor here comes from an adult with an advanced solid tumor such as melanoma, head and neck, liver or kidney cancer.

CDR3 sequence: CASSDGGFNNEQFF. The CDR3 DNA sequence: TGTGCCAGTAGTGATGGGGGGTTCAACAATGAGCAGTTCTTC. The V call is TRBV19, the J call TRBJ2-1; D might be TRBD2 (6 bases). Trimming took 5 bases from V and 5 from J, leaving 13 bases between them. The CDR3 loop spans 14 amino acids. Germline V lookup: CDR1 LNHDA, CDR2 SQIVND (reference sequence).

The chain combines TRBV14 with TRBJ2-1, with 9 bases matching TRBD2. This CDR3 comprises 17 residues. Trimming at V came to 0 bases and at J to 2 bases, leaving 5 bases not matched to a gene. CDR1 and CDR2 from the germline V gene are SGHDN and FVKESK. The CDR3 nucleotides read TGTGCCAGCAGCCAAGAGCGGGAGGGCCGAACCTACAATGAGCAGTTCTTC. Translated: CASSQEREGRTYNEQFF. The full variable domain, completed using reference TRBV14 and TRBJ2-1, is EAGVTQFPSHSVIEKGQTVTLRCDPISGHDNLYWYRRVMGKEIKFLLHFVKESKQDESGMPNNRFLAERTGGTYSTLKVQPAELEDSGVYFCASSQEREGRTYNEQFFGPGTRLTVL.

Only a few counts were recorded for this clone. The chain employs TRBV10-3 and TRBJ2-3; 7 bases are a match to TRBD2. This CDR3 spans 16 amino acids. Germline trimming cut 4 bases from V and 1 base from J; bases unmatched to any gene: 8. CDR1 ENHRY and CDR2 SYGVKD come from the germline V gene. CDR3 bases: TGTGCCATCAGTGGACCTAGCGGTTTCCGCACAGATACGCAGTATTTT. Protein: CAISGPSGFRTDTQYF.

The V gene is TRBV5-5, the J gene TRBJ1-2; TRBD1 matches at 10 bases. The CDR3 covers 16 residues. Trimming at V came to 4 bases and at J to 1 base, leaving 7 bases not matched to a gene. Per germline, CDR1 SGHKS and CDR2 YYEKEE (reference sequence). As DNA, the CDR3 is TGTGCCAGCAGCCGTCCCGGGACAGGGGTTAACTATGGCTACACCTTC. The encoded protein is CASSRPGTGVNYGYTF.

The chain has TRBV6-5 and TRBJ1-2; no clear D gene. V was pared by 1 base and J by 2 bases, with 8 bases between. This CDR3 comprises 14 residues. The germline V gene encodes CDR1 MNHEY and CDR2 SVGAGI. The CDR3 sequence: CASSYYPGNYGYTF. CDR3 coding DNA: TGTGCCAGCAGTTACTACCCAGGAAACTATGGCTACACCTTC.

J is TRBJ2-5 and V is TRBV5-1; 10 nucleotides agree with TRBD2. The CDR3 is 15 residues long. V lost 5 bases and J lost 2; bases outside the gene matches: 6. Germline CDR1 SGHRS, CDR2 YFSETQ. The CDR3 DNA is TGCGCCAGCAGAGAGGGTAGCGGGGGGCAAGAGACCCAGTACTTC. As protein: CASREGSGGQETQYF.

The chain recombines TRBV7-2 with TRBJ2-5; 7 bases match TRBD2. Germline CDR1 is SGHTA and CDR2 is FQGNSA. V shed 5 bases, J shed 1 base, and the junction held 10 bases outside the gene matches. The CDR3 contains 16 residues. The CDR3 bases are TGTGCCAGCAGCGAAGGGTCGGCTAGCGGCCAAGAGACCCAGTACTTC. Its translation: CASSEGSASGQETQYF.

The chain couples TRBV7-9 to TRBJ2-3; 9 positions match TRBD1. The CDR3 runs to 16 residues. The V segment lost 5 bases and the J segment 2 bases; nucleotides outside the gene matches: 8. Germline-derived CDR1 and CDR2 are SEHNR and FQNEAQ (reference sequence). CDR3 nucleotide sequence: TGTGCCAGCAGCACGGGACAGGGAAAATCCACAGATACGCAGTATTTT. Its protein is CASSTGQGKSTDTQYF.

This chain joins TRBV5-6 and TRBJ1-2, with TRBD1 matching over 10 bases. The CDR3 totals 14 residues. V lost 4 bases, J lost 3 bases, and 3 bases stayed unmatched. The germline gives CDR1 SGHDT, CDR2 YYEEEE. The CDR3 region has the DNA TGTGCCAGCAGCCCGGGACAGGGGCACTATGGCTACACCTTC. Translating gives CASSPGQGHYGYTF. The full variable domain, in which reference TRBV5-6 and TRBJ1-2 provide the parts outside the CDR3, is DAGVTQSPTHLIKTRGQQVTLRCSPKSGHDTVSWYQQALGQGPQFIFQYYEEEERQRGNFPDRFSGHQFPNYSSELNVNALLLGDSALYLCASSPGQGHYGYTFGSGTRLTVV.

This chain connects TRBV10-1 to TRBJ2-2; the D gene is possibly TRBD1 (5 bases). The length of the CDR3 is 16 residues. Trimming removed 2 bases at V and 1 base at J, with 11 bases between. CDR1 is WNHNN and CDR2 is SYGVQD in the germline V gene (reference sequence). CDR3 coding DNA: TGCGCCAGCAGTGAGCACCAGGGCCTGAACACCGGGGAGCTGTTTTTT. Translation: CASSEHQGLNTGELFF.

The rearrangement joins TRBV5-8 to TRBJ2-1; 9 positions agree with TRBD2. The CDR3 contains 17 residues. Germline CDR1 is SGHTS and CDR2 is YDEGEE. V dropped 1 base and J dropped 5; count of bases not matched to a gene: 10. DNA of the CDR3: TGTGCCAGCAGCTTGTGGGTGCGGACTAGCGAACACAATGAGCAGTTCTTC. This encodes CASSLWVRTSEHNEQFF.

The rearrangement uses TRBV27 and TRBJ1-5; D gene ambiguous. Germline-derived CDR1 and CDR2 are MNHEY and SMNVEV (reference sequence). Trimming took 2 bases from V and 4 from J, leaving 15 bases between them. The CDR3 is 16 amino acids. This CDR3 is CASSLTNGPQNQPQHF. CDR3 nucleotides: TGTGCCAGCAGTTTAACCAACGGGCCTCAAAATCAGCCCCAGCATTTT.

The chain recombines TRBV5-4 with TRBJ1-2, with 7 bases aligning to TRBD1. Germline V CDR1 and CDR2: SGHNT, YYREEE (reference sequence). With 0 bases clipped from V and 7 bases from J, the junction kept 9 bases outside the gene matches. The CDR3 is 15 amino acids. CDR3 sequence: CASSLDRGGFGGYTF. CDR3 nucleotide sequence: TGTGCCAGCAGCTTGGACAGGGGTGGTTTTGGTGGCTACACCTTC. Complete variable domain (other parts from reference TRBV5-4 and TRBJ1-2): ETGVTQSPTHLIKTRGQQVTLRCSSQSGHNTVSWYQQALGQGPQFIFQYYREEENGRGNFPPRFSGLQFPNYSSELNVNALELDDSALYLCASSLDRGGFGGYTFGSGTRLTVV.

V gene TRBV19 combines with J gene TRBJ1-2; TRBD1 aligns across 7 bases. After removal of 7 bases from V and 7 bases from J, the junction contained 12 bases not matched to a gene. The CDR3 has 14 residues. Germline CDR1 LNHDA, CDR2 SQIVND (reference sequence). CDR3 sequence (DNA): TGTGCCAGTACGAAGGGGGCGTATGGCTCTGGCTACACCTTC. Amino acids: CASTKGAYGSGYTF.

The chain is built from TRBV6-1 and TRBJ1-1; TRBD1 might be the D (6 bases). This CDR3 is 14 amino acids long. V was clipped by 5 bases and J by 4 bases, with 14 bases between them. CDR1 MNHNS and CDR2 SASEGT come from the germline V gene. CDR3 nucleotides: TGTGCCAGCAGTAAGACAGGATTGGGCACTGAAGCTTTCTTT. It codes for CASSKTGLGTEAFF.

V gene TRBV6-6 combines with J gene TRBJ1-1, with a weak D call TRBD1 (6 bases). CDR1 MNHNY and CDR2 SVGAGI come from the germline V gene (reference sequence). The germline V and J ends were trimmed by 6 bases and 4 bases, with 12 bases remaining between them. This CDR3 region has 13 residues. CDR3 DNA: TGTGCCAGCAGCCGAGGGGGGGGCACTGAAGCTTTCTTT. Its translation is CASSRGGGTEAFF.

The V call is TRBV7-9, the J call TRBJ1-1; no clear D. CDR3 length: 13 residues. V was trimmed by 3 bases and J by 11 bases, leaving 16 bases between them. Per germline, CDR1 SEHNR and CDR2 FQNEAQ (reference sequence). The CDR3 DNA reads TGTGCCAGCAGCTTGGCCCAAACATCGGCGGCTTTCTTT. Translation: CASSLAQTSAAFF.

The chain combines TRBV28 with TRBJ1-2, with 8 bases that match TRBD1. After removal of 6 bases from V and 1 base from J, the junction contained 16 bases not matched to a gene. This CDR3 has 18 amino acids. Germline loops: CDR1 MDHEN, CDR2 SYDVKM. The CDR3 here is CASSRLPGQESLNYGYTF. As DNA, the CDR3 is TGTGCCAGCAGCCGGCTGCCGGGACAGGAGAGCCTTAACTATGGCTACACCTTC.

The chain employs TRBV5-1 and TRBJ2-2; TRBD1 aligns across 10 bases. This CDR3 is built from 16 residues. CDR1 and CDR2 (germline): SGHRS, YFSETQ. Trimming cost V 1 base and J 7 bases; bases outside gene matches: 7. CDR3 nucleotide sequence: TGCGCCAGCAGCTTGATATTGACAGGGGGCTTCGGGGAGCTGTTTTTT. Translation: CASSLILTGGFGELFF.

The rearrangement uses TRBV30 and TRBJ2-5, with 9 bases aligning to TRBD2. This CDR3 is built from 14 residues. Germline V gene data show CDR1 as GTSNPN and CDR2 as SVGIG (reference sequence). Trimming cost V 3 bases and J 5 bases; bases outside gene matches: 7. DNA of the CDR3: TGTGCCTGGAGGGGCGGGGGGGCGGGGGAGACCCAGTACTTC. Protein sequence: CAWRGGGAGETQYF.

The CDR3 loop is CASSPGFFSNQPQHF. The CDR3 DNA is TGTGCCAGCTCACCTGGCTTTTTTAGCAATCAGCCCCAGCATTTT. The chain links TRBV18 to TRBJ1-5; no clear D. This CDR3 comprises 15 residues. The germline V gene has CDR1 KGHSH and CDR2 LQKENI. Trimming cost V 3 bases and J 0 bases, with 9 bases left between them.

The chain couples TRBV5-1 to TRBJ1-1; D unclear. Germline values: CDR1 SGHRS, CDR2 YFSETQ. The CDR3 spans 14 residues. Deletions cut 3 bases from V and 4 bases from J, with 13 bases between. CDR3 in amino acids: CASSSLDPGTEAFF. The CDR3 DNA sequence: TGCGCCAGCAGCTCCCTTGACCCGGGCACTGAAGCTTTCTTT.

This chain connects TRBV27 to TRBJ2-7; no clear D. The CDR3 extends over 13 amino acids. CDR1 and CDR2 (germline): MNHEY, SMNVEV (reference sequence). V gave up 3 bases and J gave up 0 bases, with 6 bases separating them. The CDR3 region has the DNA TGTGCCAGCAGTTTGCAGTCCTCCTACGAGCAGTACTTC. Translated: CASSLQSSYEQYF.